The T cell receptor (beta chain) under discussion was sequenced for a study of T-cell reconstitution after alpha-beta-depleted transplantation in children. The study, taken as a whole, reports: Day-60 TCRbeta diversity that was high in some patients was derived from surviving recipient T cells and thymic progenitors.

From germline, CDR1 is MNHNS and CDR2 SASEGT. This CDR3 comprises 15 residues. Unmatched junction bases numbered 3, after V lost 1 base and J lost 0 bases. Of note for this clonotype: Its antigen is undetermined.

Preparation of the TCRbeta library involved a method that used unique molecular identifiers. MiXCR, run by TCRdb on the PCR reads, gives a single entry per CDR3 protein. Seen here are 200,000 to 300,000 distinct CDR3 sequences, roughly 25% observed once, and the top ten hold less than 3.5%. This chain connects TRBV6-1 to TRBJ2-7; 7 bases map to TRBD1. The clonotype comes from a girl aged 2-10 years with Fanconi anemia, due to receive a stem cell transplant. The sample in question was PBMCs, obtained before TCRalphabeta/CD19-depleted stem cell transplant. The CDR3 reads CASSEVAGGSYEQYF. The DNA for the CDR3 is TGTGCCAGCAGTGAAGTTGCAGGGGGCTCCTACGAGCAGTACTTC.